A single sample gave rise to the 10 T cell receptor beta chains below, sequenced in a study of cytomegalovirus exposure and HLA in healthy donors. Researchers ran the PCR with 60 Vbeta and 13 Jbeta primers. Generated by immunoSEQ multiplex PCR, the TCRdb table keeps only in-frame clones and is missing some. The sample holds about 100,000 clones; around 74% are singletons and the top ten take 1.5% to 2%. Sequencing was performed on PBMCs. These receptors were taken from a woman between 35 and 50 years old in good health and CMV-seronegative.

The genes are TRBV5-1 and TRBJ1-2, with TRBD1 matching 12 bases. Germline CDR1 reads SGHRS; CDR2 reads YFSETQ. CDR3 length equals 16 residues. The junction had 13 bases not matched to a gene; V was cut back by 5 bases and J by 8 bases. DNA for the CDR3: TGCGCCAGCAGTCGGTTTCAGGGACAGGGGGCGCGAGGCTACACCTTC. It is translated as CASSRFQGQGARGYTF.

The CDR3 is CSVGWGGTADTQYF. DNA for the CDR3: TGCAGCGTTGGGTGGGGCGGGACGGCAGATACGCAGTATTTT. The rearrangement uses TRBV29-1 and TRBJ2-3, with D possibly TRBD2 on 6 matching bases. Germline V CDR1 and CDR2: SQVTM, ANQGSEA. The length of the CDR3 is 14 residues. V was pared by 4 bases and J by 4 bases, with 15 bases between.

This clone was counted a single time. The rearrangement uses TRBV9 and TRBJ2-3, with 11 bases lining up with TRBD2. Germline values: CDR1 SGDLS, CDR2 YYNGEE. This CDR3 contains 22 residues. The V and J ends lost 3 bases and 1 base, in that order; junction bases with no gene match: 22. CDR3 protein: CASSASGWYGTSGPEGTDTQYF. CDR3 DNA sequence: TGTGCCAGCAGCGCCAGTGGGTGGTACGGGACTAGCGGCCCGGAGGGCACAGATACGCAGTATTTT.

V and J are TRBV9 and TRBJ1-6; TRBD1 agrees at 7 bases. The CDR3 is 15 residues long. Germline V gene sequence: CDR1 SGDLS, CDR2 YYNGEE. Trimming removed 5 bases from V and 6 bases from J; junction bases left unmatched: 8. The CDR3 spells CASSQGGRANSPLHF. The CDR3 nucleotides read TGTGCCAGCAGTCAAGGGGGCAGGGCTAATTCACCCCTCCACTTT.

V usage is TRBV7-9 and J usage is TRBJ2-7, with 14 bases identical to TRBD2. V lost 5 bases and J lost 6; bases outside the gene matches: 12. Per the germline V gene, CDR1 is SEHNR and CDR2 is FQNEAQ (reference sequence). The CDR3 has 17 residues. CDR3 sequence reads: CASSQGEGLAGATEQYF. CDR3 coding DNA: TGTGCCAGCAGCCAAGGGGAGGGACTAGCGGGAGCCACCGAGCAGTACTTC.

The chain links TRBV21-1 to TRBJ2-7; the table's D call of TRBD1 was not tested on the DNA. TRBV21-1 has pseudogene status. This CDR3 region has 18 residues. This chain's CDR3 is CASSKGGPYRGDLSEQYF. CDR3 bases: TGTGCCAGCAGCAAAGGGGGGCCATACAGGGGTGATCTCTCCGAGCAGTACTTC.

This chain uses TRBV6-5 with TRBJ2-5, with D possibly matching TRBD1 (6 bases). Germline CDR1 and CDR2: MNHEY and SVGAGI. The CDR3 runs to 13 residues. Trimming left V 6 bases short and J 5 bases short, with 13 bases between. The CDR3 region is CASRRTVVETQYF. The CDR3 DNA reads as TGTGCCAGCAGACGGACAGTCGTGGAGACCCAGTACTTC.

In DNA, the CDR3 is TGTGCCTGGATTCCCCCGCCCCCATTAGCCCCTAACTACAATGAGCAGTTCTTC. It is translated as CAWIPPPPLAPNYNEQFF. The rearrangement links TRBV30 to TRBJ2-1; D ambiguous. Germline CDR1 and CDR2: GTSNPN and SVGIG (reference sequence). V was clipped by 4 bases and J by 3 bases, with 25 bases between them. This CDR3 comprises 18 residues.

This clone was observed a handful of times. The chain links TRBV20-1 to TRBJ2-7, with TRBD2 as a possible D gene (6 bases). Trimming shortened V by 3 bases and J by 4 bases, and 7 bases separated the two germline ends. Germline loops: CDR1 DFQATT, CDR2 SNEGSKA (reference sequence). There are 11 residues in the CDR3. The CDR3, as DNA: TGCAGTGCTAGTCGGGAGTACGAGCAGTACTTC. It is translated as CSASREYEQYF.

This clone showed up just a few times. The V gene is TRBV6-1, the J gene TRBJ2-7, with 10 bases lining up with TRBD1. The CDR3 runs to 14 residues. The V and J ends lost 5 bases and 4 bases, in that order; junction bases with no gene match: 5. Germline V gene data show CDR1 as MNHNS and CDR2 as SASEGT. CDR3 sequence: CASSPGQGLYEQYF. The CDR3, as DNA: TGTGCCAGCAGTCCGGGACAGGGGTTGTACGAGCAGTACTTC.